The 22 T cell receptor beta chains listed next were all sequenced from one sample in a study of preoperative IRX-2 immunotherapy in early breast cancer. The data were produced by immunoSEQ multiplex PCR, yet TCRdb's version contains in-frame clones alone and is incomplete. The profile shows approximately 11,000 clones, 80% to 85% of them singletons. Treatment denoted: preoperative locoregional IRX-2 cytokine immunotherapy. The starting material was lymph node tissue, obtained before IRX-2 immunotherapy. Source of these receptors: a human donor with breast cancer.

The rearrangement links TRBV19 to TRBJ1-1; 8 positions agree with TRBD1. Germline V CDR1 and CDR2: LNHDA, SQIVND (reference sequence). Unmatched junction bases numbered 2, after V lost 2 bases and J lost 3 bases. CDR3 length equals 14 residues. This CDR3 is CASSIQGADTEAFF. The CDR3 DNA is TGTGCCAGTAGTATACAGGGGGCGGACACTGAAGCTTTCTTT.

The gene calls are TRBV6-8 and TRBJ2-7; D gene unclear. The V and J ends lost 0 bases and 2 bases respectively, with 11 bases between them. The germline gives CDR1 MNHGY, CDR2 SAAAGT. The CDR3 length is 15 residues. The chain's CDR3 is CASSYSSVITYEQYF. The CDR3 DNA sequence: TGTGCCAGCAGTTACTCGTCAGTCATCACCTACGAGCAGTACTTC.

The chain has TRBV6-8 and TRBJ2-7; possible D gene TRBD2, 6 bases. V lost 5 bases, J lost 0 bases, and 14 bases lay in between. The CDR3 is made up of 15 amino acids. Looked up from germline, CDR1 is MNHGY and CDR2 is SAAAGT. CDR3 residues: CASSPMAGSSYEQYF. For the CDR3, the DNA is TGTGCCAGCAGTCCCATGGCGGGGAGCTCCTACGAGCAGTACTTC.

This sequence joins TRBV6-8 and TRBJ1-2, with no clear D. There are 13 residues in the CDR3. The V end lost 3 bases, the J end lost 7 bases, and 12 bases lay between the germline ends. Germline V gene sequence: CDR1 MNHGY, CDR2 SAAAGT. As DNA, the CDR3 is TGTGCCAGCAGTTATGGAGAATGGGGTGGCTACACCTTC. It yields the protein CASSYGEWGGYTF.

The J gene is TRBJ1-1, the V gene TRBV23-1, with unresolved D. TRBV23-1 is known as an ORF, though its function is uncertain. Trimming removed 6 bases at V and 1 base at J, with 15 bases between. This CDR3 has 15 amino acids. The CDR3 DNA reads as TGCGCCAGCAGCCAAGATTTAGTAACGAACACTGAAGCTTTCTTT. Residues: CASSQDLVTNTEAFF.

The sample holds a few counts of this clone. V gene TRBV7-4 combines with J gene TRBJ1-1; D remains unclear. V was shortened by 5 bases and J by 4 bases, with 11 bases between the two germline ends. Germline V gene data show CDR1 as SGHVT and CDR2 as SQSDAQ. This CDR3 contains 13 residues. The CDR3 loop is CASSHAVSTEAFF. The CDR3 DNA reads TGTGCCAGCAGCCACGCGGTGAGCACTGAAGCTTTCTTT.

The chain couples TRBV6-8 to TRBJ2-7; D remains unclear. This CDR3 comprises 14 residues. CDR1 and CDR2 (germline): MNHGY, SAAAGT. Trimming cost V 2 bases and J 0 bases, with 8 bases left between them. This CDR3 reads CASSYSLNSYEQYF. The CDR3 region has the DNA TGTGCCAGCAGTTACAGTCTTAACTCCTACGAGCAGTACTTC.

This clone was detected only a few times. The chain uses TRBV6-8 and TRBJ1-3, with TRBD1 as a possible D gene (5 bases). Germline V gives CDR1 MNHGY, CDR2 SAAAGT. The CDR3 extends over 17 amino acids. Trimming pared 0 bases from V and 4 bases from J, leaving 16 bases between. The CDR3 bases are TGTGCCAGCAGTTACTCCATCGGGACCCCTGAGGGAAACACCATATATTTT. It codes for CASSYSIGTPEGNTIYF.

This chain connects TRBV5-1 to TRBJ2-1, with TRBD2 identical over 9 bases. The CDR3 spans 21 residues. Germline CDR1 and CDR2: SGHRS and YFSETQ. The V segment lost 1 base and the J segment 2 bases; nucleotides outside the gene matches: 19. CDR3 protein: CASSLKGIRTSVPRTYNEQFF. The CDR3 bases are TGCGCCAGCAGCTTGAAAGGAATACGGACTAGCGTCCCACGAACCTACAATGAGCAGTTCTTC.

This clone was found a few times. J is TRBJ1-1 and V is TRBV6-8, with TRBD1 as a possible D gene (5 bases). V dropped 2 bases and J dropped 4 bases, with 20 bases sitting between them. The CDR3 is made up of 17 amino acids. Germline V gene data show CDR1 as MNHGY and CDR2 as SAAAGT. The CDR3 DNA follows: TGTGCCAGCAGTTACCTTTTTGGCAGGGAATACCGCACTGAAGCTTTCTTT. It yields the protein CASSYLFGREYRTEAFF.

This clone was recorded only once. V gene TRBV6-8 combines with J gene TRBJ1-1; D is possibly TRBD1 (6 bases). The CDR3 length is 14 residues. The V gene's germline CDR1 is MNHGY and CDR2 SAAAGT. V was cut by 4 bases and J by 8 bases, with 17 bases left in between. The CDR3 DNA sequence: TGTGCCAGCAGTTTATCTGCAGGGGCTCGGGAAGCTTTCTTT. Amino acid sequence: CASSLSAGAREAFF.

This chain joins TRBV11-3 and TRBJ1-4; no clear D. This CDR3 has 14 residues. V lost 1 base to trimming and J lost 0 bases, with 3 bases between them. Germline V gene lookup returns CDR1 SGHNT and CDR2 YENEEA. CDR3 residues: CASSLGTTNEKLFF. In DNA, the CDR3 is TGTGCCAGCAGCTTAGGGACAACTAATGAAAAACTGTTTTTT.

The rearrangement links TRBV6-8 to TRBJ1-1, with unresolved D. V lost 6 bases to trimming and J lost 0 bases, with 20 bases between them. Germline-derived CDR1 and CDR2 are MNHGY and SAAAGT. There are 17 residues in the CDR3. In DNA, the CDR3 is TGTGCCAGCAGATTAACCTACCTTCTAGCCATGAACACTGAAGCTTTCTTT. Encoded protein: CASRLTYLLAMNTEAFF.

The CDR3 loop is CASSLDYRTYEQYF. The CDR3 bases are TGTGCCAGCAGCCTTGACTATAGGACCTACGAGCAGTACTTC. The V call is TRBV11-3, the J call TRBJ2-7, with TRBD2 as a possible D gene (5 bases). Germline loops: CDR1 SGHNT, CDR2 YENEEA. The CDR3 is 14 amino acids. V was pared by 5 bases and J by 2 bases, with 13 bases between.

This clone is classed as large. J is TRBJ1-5 and V is TRBV6-8; D call uncertain. Trimming took 7 bases from V and 9 from J, leaving 16 bases between them. The germline gives CDR1 MNHGY, CDR2 SAAAGT. This CDR3 is 13 amino acids long. The CDR3 protein is CASTSNEQLPQHF. Written as DNA, the CDR3 is TGTGCCAGCACCTCAAACGAACAATTGCCCCAGCATTTT.

CDR3 amino acids: CASSPQGQGATEAFF. Written as DNA, the CDR3 is TGTGCCAGCTCACCACAGGGACAGGGGGCGACTGAAGCTTTCTTT. J is TRBJ1-1 and V is TRBV18; 12 positions agree with TRBD1. The CDR3 sequence is 15 residues long. The germline gives CDR1 KGHSH, CDR2 LQKENI. V lost 1 base, J lost 5 bases, and 2 bases stayed unmatched.

This clone was counted once. The chain links TRBV29-1 to TRBJ2-7; tentatively, D is TRBD1 (6 bases). In germline, CDR1 is SQVTM, CDR2 ANQGSEA. The CDR3 sequence is 13 residues long. V was pared by 4 bases and J by 2 bases, with 12 bases between. The CDR3 DNA sequence: TGCAGCGTTGTCCGGGACACCGCCTACGAGCAGTACTTC. Translating gives CSVVRDTAYEQYF.

This sequence joins TRBV7-2 and TRBJ2-2, with D possibly being TRBD2 (6 bases). The germline gives CDR1 SGHTA, CDR2 FQGNSA. V lost 2 bases to trimming and J lost 3 bases, with 10 bases between them. The CDR3 runs 15 residues. The DNA for the CDR3 is TGTGCCAGCAGCTTATCTAGCGTAGACACCGGGGAGCTGTTTTTT. This gives the protein CASSLSSVDTGELFF.

The rearrangement joins TRBV30 to TRBJ1-3; D is unclear. Trimming took off 4 bases at V and 2 bases at J, with 9 bases between the two ends. The length of the CDR3 is 13 residues. Germline V CDR1 and CDR2: GTSNPN, SVGIG (reference sequence). In DNA, the CDR3 is TGTGCCTGGACTACGGGTACTGGAAACACCATATATTTT. It codes for CAWTTGTGNTIYF. Filled out from reference TRBV30 and TRBJ1-3, the complete variable domain reads SQTIHQWPATLVQPVGSPLSLECTVEGTSNPNLYWYRQAAGRGLQLLFYSVGIGQISSEVPQNLSASRPQDRQFILSSKKLLLSDSGFYLCAWTTGTGNTIYFGEGSWLTVV.

This CDR3 is CASSIDPPGLGTDTQYF. The DNA of the CDR3 is TGTGCCAGTAGTATAGATCCGCCGGGACTAGGCACAGATACGCAGTATTTT. The chain combines TRBV19 with TRBJ2-3, with 8 nucleotides matching TRBD2. This CDR3 has 17 amino acids. Germline loops: CDR1 LNHDA, CDR2 SQIVND (reference sequence). V trimming: 0 bases; J trimming: 1 base; junction bases outside the gene matches: 6.

The CDR3 bases are TGTGCCACCAGCAGCCCGGACAGGGGGCTCAACTATGGCTACACCTTC. Translating it yields CATSSPDRGLNYGYTF. The V gene is TRBV15, the J gene TRBJ1-2, with 11 bases fitting TRBD1. The V and J ends lost 3 bases and 2 bases, in that order; junction bases with no gene match: 5. The CDR3 covers 16 residues. Germline V gives CDR1 LNHNV, CDR2 YYDKDF (reference sequence).

The rearrangement links TRBV6-8 to TRBJ2-3, with 7 bases fitting TRBD2. The germline V gene encodes CDR1 MNHGY and CDR2 SAAAGT. The CDR3 is made up of 14 amino acids. V gave up 6 bases and J gave up 4 bases; unmatched junction bases: 7. CDR3 in amino acids: CASRPAGFADTQYF. In nucleotides, the CDR3 is TGTGCCAGCAGACCAGCGGGATTTGCAGATACGCAGTATTTT.